The 25 T cell receptor beta chains reported below all come from one sample, sequenced in a study of shared clonotypes between healthy human individuals. The protocol was immunoSEQ multiplex PCR, while the TCRdb copy is restricted to in-frame clones and leaves out a portion. The profile shows some 2,500,000 clones, roughly 93% of them singletons. Source material: naive CD4+ T cells from PBMCs. Noted subset: CD45RA+ positively selected. The source is a man between 18 and 35 years old in good health. Some clones in this sample may be carry-over from other donors' samples.

This chain uses TRBV7-3 with TRBJ2-1; 7 nucleotides line up with TRBD1. The CDR3 sequence is 15 residues long. Germline lookup yields CDR1 SGHTA and CDR2 FQGTGA. V lost 5 bases, J lost 4 bases, and 8 bases stayed unmatched. CDR3 nucleotides: TGTGCCAGCAGCCAACTCGGGACAGCGTACAATGAGCAGTTCTTC. Translating gives CASSQLGTAYNEQFF.

V gene TRBV6-1 combines with J gene TRBJ2-1, with TRBD2 matching 7 bases. Losses at the gene ends were 2 bases for V and 5 bases for J; bases not matched to a gene: 9. Germline-derived CDR1 and CDR2 are MNHNS and SASEGT. This CDR3 region has 16 residues. CDR3 amino acids: CASSELGEGGDNEQFF. The CDR3 nucleotides read TGTGCCAGCAGTGAACTAGGGGAGGGTGGGGACAATGAGCAGTTCTTC.

The V and J genes are TRBV5-1 and TRBJ2-3; D ambiguous. Trimming cost V 0 bases and J 3 bases, with 11 bases left between them. CDR3 length: 15 residues. CDR1 SGHRS and CDR2 YFSETQ come from the germline V gene. The CDR3 loop reads CASSLDFSWTDTQYF. CDR3 nucleotides: TGCGCCAGCAGCTTGGACTTTTCTTGGACAGATACGCAGTATTTT.

The chain combines TRBV28 with TRBJ2-7; no clear D gene. Trimming removed 11 bases from V and 2 bases from J, with 16 bases in between. The germline V gene encodes CDR1 MDHEN and CDR2 SYDVKM. This CDR3 is built from 13 residues. The CDR3: CAVSNLGPYEQYF. The CDR3 coding sequence is TGTGCCGTCAGTAACCTAGGGCCCTACGAGCAGTACTTC. The full variable domain, completed using reference TRBV28 and TRBJ2-7, is DVKVTQSSRYLVKRTGEKVFLECVQDMDHENMFWYRQDPGLGLRLIYFSYDVKMKEKGDIPEGYSVSREKKERFSLILESASTNQTSMYLCAVSNLGPYEQYFGPGTRLTVT.

As concerns this clone: This same CDR3 is encoded by further DNA sequences in the sample. This rearrangement joins TRBV11-2 to TRBJ1-1, with a possible D match to TRBD1 (6 bases). This CDR3 region has 15 residues. V was shortened by 5 bases and J by 0 bases, with 13 bases between the two germline ends. The V gene's germline CDR1 is SGHAT and CDR2 FQNNGV. In nucleotides, the CDR3 is TGTGCCAGCAGCCCCAGACAGGCGCTGAACACTGAAGCTTTCTTT. Protein product: CASSPRQALNTEAFF.

Remarks on this clone: The sample holds other DNA sequences that translate to the same CDR3. V gene TRBV7-3 combines with J gene TRBJ2-3, with D tentatively TRBD1 or TRBD2 (5 bases each). The germline V gene encodes CDR1 SGHTA and CDR2 FQGTGA. Trimming shortened V by 3 bases and J by 0 bases, and 7 bases separated the two germline ends. The CDR3 totals 14 residues. The CDR3 region is CASSLGVSTDTQYF. The CDR3 region has the DNA TGTGCCAGCAGCTTGGGGGTTAGCACAGATACGCAGTATTTT.

This clone was counted a single time. This chain joins TRBV6-1 and TRBJ2-1; the match to TRBD1 covers 8 bases. The CDR3 is made up of 13 amino acids. Per the germline V gene, CDR1 is MNHNS and CDR2 is SASEGT. V shed 8 bases, J shed 8 bases, and the junction held 8 bases outside the gene matches. The CDR3: CASGQGARDEQFF. The CDR3 region has the DNA TGTGCCAGCGGCCAGGGGGCGCGGGATGAGCAGTTCTTC.

The rearrangement links TRBV4-2 to TRBJ1-1, with D possibly matching TRBD1 (5 bases). This CDR3 comprises 15 residues. V lost 0 bases and J 1 base, leaving 9 bases between the germline ends. Germline values: CDR1 LGHNA, CDR2 YNFKEQ. CDR3 loop: CASSQDTGPNTEAFF. The CDR3 DNA reads as TGTGCCAGCAGCCAAGATACGGGGCCGAACACTGAAGCTTTCTTT.

The J gene is TRBJ2-7, the V gene TRBV19; TRBD1 matches 8 bases. Germline CDR1 is LNHDA and CDR2 is SQIVND (reference sequence). The V segment lost 6 bases and the J segment 6 bases; nucleotides outside the gene matches: 4. This CDR3 has 12 amino acids. CDR3 loop: CASRSGGREQYF. CDR3 in DNA: TGTGCCAGTAGGTCAGGGGGCCGCGAGCAGTACTTC.

The chain uses TRBV4-1 and TRBJ2-5; 9 bases agree with TRBD2. CDR3 length: 17 amino acids. CDR1 and CDR2 from the germline V gene are MGHRA and YSYEKL. V trimming: 1 base; J trimming: 6 bases; junction bases outside the gene matches: 12. CDR3 region: CASSQVVAGVPGKTQYF. Written as DNA, the CDR3 is TGCGCCAGCAGCCAAGTGGTAGCGGGAGTCCCCGGGAAGACCCAGTACTTC.

V gene TRBV18 combines with J gene TRBJ2-2, with TRBD1 matching over 7 bases. CDR3 length: 16 amino acids. Per the germline V gene, CDR1 is KGHSH and CDR2 is LQKENI. Germline trimming cut 3 bases from V and 4 bases from J; bases unmatched to any gene: 8. The CDR3 coding sequence is TGTGCCAGCTCACCCACCGGGGACAGACTCACCGGGGAGCTGTTTTTT. Its translation is CASSPTGDRLTGELFF.

In DNA form, the CDR3 reads TGTGCCAGTAGCCGGGAGAGCTCCTACAATGAGCAGTTCTTC. Translated, it gives CASSRESSYNEQFF. The chain is built from TRBV19 and TRBJ2-1, with D possibly matching TRBD2 (6 bases). Germline CDR1 and CDR2: LNHDA and SQIVND (reference sequence). V was pared by 6 bases and J by 0 bases, with 9 bases between. The length of the CDR3 is 14 residues. Full variable domain (outside the CDR3, taken from reference TRBV19 and TRBJ2-1): DGGITQSPKYLFRKEGQNVTLSCEQNLNHDAMYWYRQDPGQGLRLIYYSQIVNDFQKGDIAEGYSVSREKKESFPLTVTSAQKNPTAFYLCASSRESSYNEQFFGPGTRLTVL.

This clone appeared once. J is TRBJ2-1 and V is TRBV5-5, with 7 nucleotides matching TRBD2. The CDR3 totals 16 residues. The V gene end was trimmed by 2 bases and the J gene end by 2 bases; junction bases not matched to a gene: 7. Per germline, CDR1 SGHKS and CDR2 YYEKEE (reference sequence). This CDR3 reads CASSFGRRGTYNEQFF. The CDR3 DNA reads TGTGCCAGCAGCTTTGGTAGGCGGGGGACCTACAATGAGCAGTTCTTC. Full variable domain (missing parts from reference TRBV5-5 and TRBJ2-1): DAGVTQSPTHLIKTRGQQVTLRCSPISGHKSVSWYQQVLGQGPQFIFQYYEKEERGRGNFPDRFSARQFPNYSSELNVNALLLGDSALYLCASSFGRRGTYNEQFFGPGTRLTVL.

This clone was counted once. The chain employs TRBV11-2 and TRBJ2-5; D unresolved. Trimming shortened V by 1 base and J by 7 bases, and 22 bases separated the two germline ends. Germline CDR1 and CDR2: SGHAT and FQNNGV. The CDR3 consists of 17 residues. CDR3 loop: CASSLAARSIVKGTQYF. For the CDR3, the DNA is TGTGCCAGCAGCTTAGCGGCCAGGTCCATTGTGAAAGGGACCCAGTACTTC.

This sequence joins TRBV7-3 and TRBJ2-5, with D uncertain. V lost 5 bases, J lost 0 bases, and 7 bases lay in between. This CDR3 contains 13 residues. CDR1 and CDR2 (germline): SGHTA, FQGTGA. The CDR3 region is CASSPTHQETQYF. The CDR3 DNA reads as TGTGCCAGCAGCCCTACACACCAAGAGACCCAGTACTTC. The complete variable domain, with remaining parts taken from reference TRBV7-3 and TRBJ2-5, reads GAGVSQTPSNKVTEKGKYVELRCDPISGHTALYWYRQSLGQGPEFLIYFQGTGAADDSGLPNDRFFAVRPEGSVSTLKIQRTERGDSAVYLCASSPTHQETQYFGPGTRLLVL.

As regards this clone: The same CDR3 can be traced to other DNA sequences in this sample. The chain has TRBV9 and TRBJ2-5; TRBD2 might be the D (5 bases). The CDR3 loop spans 13 amino acids. Trimming left V 2 bases short and J 0 bases short, with 5 bases between. Looked up from germline, CDR1 is SGDLS and CDR2 is YYNGEE. CDR3 in DNA: TGTGCCAGCAGCGTGAGGGACCAAGAGACCCAGTACTTC. It specifies CASSVRDQETQYF. Full variable domain (outside the CDR3, taken from reference TRBV9 and TRBJ2-5): DSGVTQTPKHLITATGQRVTLRCSPRSGDLSVYWYQQSLDQGLQFLIQYYNGEERAKGNILERFSAQQFPDLHSELNLSSLELGDSALYFCASSVRDQETQYFGPGTRLLVL.

This clone turned up a few times. The V and J genes are TRBV4-3 and TRBJ1-1; TRBD1 matches at 7 bases. The germline CDR1 and CDR2 sequences are LGHNA and YSLEER. This CDR3 is built from 14 residues. V was pared by 3 bases and J by 11 bases, with 12 bases of the junction left unmatched. CDR3: CASSHSGTANAAFF. As DNA, the CDR3 is TGCGCCAGCAGCCACTCCGGGACAGCGAATGCCGCTTTCTTT.

The CDR3 bases are TGCGCCAGCAGCGTGGGACCGCCTCAAGAGACCCAGTACTTC. This gives the protein CASSVGPPQETQYF. The chain couples TRBV5-1 to TRBJ2-5; either TRBD1 or TRBD2 may supply D (5 bases each). The CDR3 is 14 residues long. Germline V lookup: CDR1 SGHRS, CDR2 YFSETQ. V lost 4 bases to trimming and J lost 2 bases, with 12 bases between them.

On this clone: The same CDR3 is also encoded by other DNA sequences in this sample. The chain combines TRBV5-1 with TRBJ2-5, with D tentatively TRBD2 (5 bases). This CDR3 spans 13 amino acids. V was trimmed by 4 bases and J by 4 bases, leaving 11 bases between them. Germline V lookup: CDR1 SGHRS, CDR2 YFSETQ. CDR3 sequence reads: CASSGGPGETQYF. DNA for the CDR3: TGCGCCAGCAGCGGAGGACCAGGAGAGACCCAGTACTTC.

This chain connects TRBV9 to TRBJ1-1; 7 nucleotides agree with TRBD1. The V and J ends lost 4 bases and 5 bases, in that order; junction bases with no gene match: 11. This CDR3 region has 15 residues. The germline V gene encodes CDR1 SGDLS and CDR2 YYNGEE. The CDR3 nucleotides read TGTGCCAGCAGCCCACCGACAGGGCCCCTGACTGAAGCTTTCTTT. It translates to CASSPPTGPLTEAFF.

The rearrangement links TRBV6-4 to TRBJ2-1; 12 bases agree with TRBD2. With 0 bases clipped from V and 11 bases from J, the junction kept 8 bases outside the gene matches. Germline values: CDR1 MRHNA, CDR2 SNTAGT. This CDR3 contains 16 residues. CDR3 in DNA: TGTGCCAGCAGTGACTCGACTAGCGGGAGAAATGAGAAGCAGTTCTTC. Encoded protein: CASSDSTSGRNEKQFF.

Comment on this clone: In the same sample, other DNA sequences code for this CDR3. The rearrangement uses TRBV11-3 and TRBJ2-4; TRBD1 matches 9 bases. V lost 4 bases to trimming and J lost 7 bases; unmatched junction nucleotides: 2. Germline assignment: CDR1 SGHNT and CDR2 YENEEA. The CDR3 totals 13 residues. This CDR3 reads CASSSGTGNIQYF. The CDR3, as DNA: TGTGCCAGCAGCTCCGGGACAGGGAACATTCAGTACTTC.

The chain uses TRBV6-5 and TRBJ2-7, with 11 bases that match TRBD2. The CDR3 extends over 15 amino acids. The V and J ends lost 5 bases and 3 bases, in that order; junction bases with no gene match: 6. Germline V gives CDR1 MNHEY, CDR2 SVGAGI. The CDR3 DNA is TGTGCCAGCAGTCCGGGGACTAGCGGCCTCTACGAGCAGTACTTC. Amino acids: CASSPGTSGLYEQYF.

V usage is TRBV7-3 and J usage is TRBJ2-1; 10 nucleotides match TRBD2. This CDR3 region has 14 residues. Per the germline V gene, CDR1 is SGHTA and CDR2 is FQGTGA. J was trimmed by 6 bases and V by 5 bases; bases with no gene match: 4. The CDR3 loop reads CASSPSSGSNEQFF. Here the CDR3 DNA reads TGTGCCAGCAGCCCCTCTAGCGGGAGCAATGAGCAGTTCTTC.

The V and J genes are TRBV5-1 and TRBJ2-5; D perhaps matches TRBD1 (6 bases). V lost 2 bases, J lost 5 bases, and 16 bases lay in between. This CDR3 has 15 amino acids. The germline V gene encodes CDR1 SGHRS and CDR2 YFSETQ. In nucleotides, the CDR3 is TGCGCCAGCAGCTTAGTCTTTGGGGGCGGGGAGACCCAGTACTTC. Translating gives CASSLVFGGGETQYF.